This record looks at one T cell receptor beta chain sequence and its context. Its target is not known. The entry originates in a study of CD8+ T cells in alopecia areata. Study overall: Tofacitinib dosing lasted 6 to 18 months, which was then followed by 6 months off drug.

Overall study results and limits: In lesional scalp, particularly from alopecia totalis/universalis, clonality was higher than in normal scalp. Scalp sample data also include resident alphabeta T cells from normal skin.

Following RNA extraction, reverse transcription yielded cDNA that acted as the sequencing template. Here immunoSEQ multiplex PCR was the method, and the copy in TCRdb shows in-frame clones only, minus some. This sample carries about 150,000 clones, about nine tenths of them seen once, and the ten largest clones take about 15%. Starting from PBMCs, sorting isolated CD4+ and CD8+ T cells. The germline V and J ends were trimmed by 5 bases and 3 bases, with 5 bases remaining between them. The germline gives CDR1 SQVTM, CDR2 ANQGSEA. CDR3 length: 10 amino acids. This receptor was taken from a human donor with alopecia areata. The genes are TRBV29-1 and TRBJ2-7; D remains ambiguous. This specimen consisted of CD8+ T cells sorted from blood, obtained at week 0. The CDR3 nucleotides are TGCAGCGTTTCCGACTACGAGCAGTACTTC. Translation gives CSVSDYEQYF.